These 10 T cell receptor beta chains originate from one sample sequenced in a study of cytomegalovirus exposure and HLA in healthy donors. The PCR was carried out with 60 Vbeta primers and 13 Jbeta primers. Method: immunoSEQ multiplex PCR; TCRdb's copy keeps in-frame clones and lacks some. The sample includes approximately 190,000 clones, more than 70% of them seen just once. Sequencing was done on a sample of PBMCs. The receptor set was obtained from a man aged 35 to 55 in good health and CMV-seropositive.

V usage is TRBV5-1 and J usage is TRBJ2-3, with 7 bases matching TRBD2. V lost 3 bases, J lost 6 bases, and 4 bases stayed unmatched. CDR1 SGHRS and CDR2 YFSETQ come from the germline V gene. CDR3 length: 13 residues. As DNA, the CDR3 is TGCGCCAGCAGCTGGGGGGGGGTCGATACGCAGTATTTT. Translating gives CASSWGGVDTQYF.

This clone was found a few times. The chain couples TRBV28 to TRBJ2-7; D not resolved. Trimming took off 1 base at V and 6 bases at J, with 10 bases between the two ends. The CDR3 extends over 13 amino acids. Germline CDR1 reads MDHEN; CDR2 reads SYDVKM. CDR3 coding DNA: TGTGCCAGCAGTTTATCCTACGCGGTCGAGCAGTACTTC. Protein sequence: CASSLSYAVEQYF.

The chain carries TRBV5-4 and TRBJ2-7; D is possibly TRBD2 (6 bases). V was trimmed by 6 bases and J by 4 bases, leaving 20 bases between them. The CDR3 length is 15 residues. Per the germline V gene, CDR1 is SGHNT and CDR2 is YYREEE (reference sequence). CDR3 sequence: CASTLRREKIYEQYF. For the CDR3, the DNA is TGTGCCAGCACGCTCCGTCGGGAGAAGATATACGAGCAGTACTTC.

This clone was recorded at least ten times. The V call is TRBV5-4, the J call TRBJ2-5; unclear D gene. CDR3 length: 14 residues. CDR1 is SGHNT and CDR2 is YYREEE in the germline V gene (reference sequence). V was trimmed by 4 bases and J by 4 bases, leaving 14 bases between them. The CDR3 here is CASSRYLQPETQYF. The CDR3 DNA is TGTGCCAGCAGCCGATATTTACAGCCAGAGACCCAGTACTTC.

The chain has TRBV5-4 and TRBJ2-1; 11 bases are shared with TRBD2. The ends lost 4 bases at V and 4 bases at J; junction bases unmatched: 4. Germline V CDR1 and CDR2: SGHNT, YYREEE (reference sequence). There are 15 residues in the CDR3. For the CDR3, the DNA is TGTGCCAGCAGCCGGGGGACTAGCGGATACAATGAGCAGTTCTTC. Its protein product is CASSRGTSGYNEQFF.

V is TRBV5-5 and J is TRBJ2-2; D is ambiguous. Trimming shortened V by 0 bases and J by 1 base, and 10 bases separated the two germline ends. The CDR3 contains 16 residues. From germline, CDR1 is SGHKS and CDR2 YYEKEE (reference sequence). CDR3 protein: CASSLAGDKNTGELFF. The CDR3 region has the DNA TGTGCCAGCAGCTTGGCCGGTGACAAGAACACCGGGGAGCTGTTTTTT.

The rearrangement joins TRBV6-4 to TRBJ1-1, with a possible D match to TRBD1 (6 bases). CDR3 length equals 13 residues. The V end lost 5 bases, the J end lost 11 bases, and 18 bases lay between the germline ends. The germline CDR1 and CDR2 sequences are MRHNA and SNTAGT. The CDR3 DNA reads TGTGCCAGCAGTCTTACCCTACAGGGTGGCGCTTTCTTT. Protein product: CASSLTLQGGAFF.

This clone was detected only a few times. The chain uses TRBV4-1 and TRBJ2-7; perhaps TRBD2 as D (5 bases). The CDR3 runs to 15 residues. Germline V gene sequence: CDR1 MGHRA, CDR2 YSYEKL. Trimming stripped 1 base from V and 5 bases from J, with 15 bases between. The DNA for the CDR3 is TGCGCCAGCAGCCAAGTGGGCGGGTTTGAAAACGAGCAGTACTTC. Translating it yields CASSQVGGFENEQYF.

This CDR3 is CASSLWTGPNTEAFF. CDR3 bases: TGCGCCAGCAGCTTGTGGACAGGGCCGAACACTGAAGCTTTCTTT. V is TRBV5-1 and J is TRBJ1-1; 8 bases map to TRBD1. Trimming removed 1 base from V and 1 base from J; junction bases left unmatched: 3. Germline CDR1 reads SGHRS; CDR2 reads YFSETQ. The length of the CDR3 is 15 residues.

This clone turned up a few times. The gene calls are TRBV6-5 and TRBJ2-3, with 7 bases fitting TRBD2. The germline V gene encodes CDR1 MNHEY and CDR2 SVGAGI. The CDR3 totals 13 residues. Trimming took 5 bases from V and 5 from J; bases not matched to a gene: 4. This CDR3 reads CASSAGRVDTQYF. The CDR3, as DNA: TGTGCCAGCAGTGCAGGGAGGGTAGATACGCAGTATTTT.